This is a list of T cell receptor beta chains from one sample in a study of early T cells in non-severe SARS-CoV-2 infection. TCRdb reanalysed the 5' RACE reads using MiXCR and keeps one entry per CDR3 protein. The table lists tens of thousands of distinct CDR3 sequences, around 12% of them singletons. The specimen was whole blood. Receptor source: an adult who was a healthcare worker with PCR-confirmed SARS-CoV-2 infection or an uninfected control (not recorded which). CDR3s include the opening cysteine and the closing phenylalanine or tryptophan. Each record gives: D gene, J gene, V gene, clone size, CDR3 protein, CDR3 DNA. D genes are given only for firm matches. Not all rows give a size; the values are once, few, many and, for expanded clones, a class.

. TRBJ2-1 TRBV5-1 . CASSLTLASSYNEQFF TGCGCCAGCAGCTTAACACTAGCCTCTTCCTACAATGAGCAGTTCTTC
TRBD2 TRBJ2-2 TRBV7-3 few CASSFTAGGGTGELFF TGTGCCAGCAGCTTCACAGCGGGAGGCGGCACCGGGGAGCTGTTTTTT
. TRBJ1-1 TRBV7-9 many CASSLKRTGTEAFF TGTGCCAGCAGCTTAAAAAGGACCGGGACAGAAGCTTTCTTT
TRBD2 TRBJ2-1 TRBV12-3/TRBV12-4 . CASRTSGNNEQFF TGTGCCAGCAGGACTAGCGGGAACAATGAGCAGTTCTTC
. TRBJ2-7 TRBV28 . CASSLRGSGITYEQYF TGTGCCAGCAGTTTAAGGGGGTCGGGAATCACCTACGAGCAGTACTTC
TRBD1 TRBJ2-3 TRBV5-1 . CASSSQGWSTDTQYF TGCGCCAGCAGCTCACAGGGGTGGAGCACAGATACGCAGTATTTT
. TRBJ1-2 TRBV28 few CASRAGSIGYTF TGTGCCAGCAGGGCAGGGTCCATTGGCTACACCTTC
TRBD2 TRBJ2-1 TRBV7-9 many CASSLTSVNEQFF TGTGCCAGCAGCTTAACTAGCGTAAATGAGCAGTTCTTC
. TRBJ2-3 TRBV7-3 many CASSPGTFTDTQYF TGTGCCAGCAGCCCCGGGACTTTCACAGATACGCAGTATTTT
TRBD2 TRBJ2-3 TRBV11-2 many CASSLSLAGGDTQYF TGTGCCAGCAGCTTAAGTCTAGCGGGAGGAGATACGCAGTATTTT
TRBD1 TRBJ1-1 TRBV18 few CASSPHKGAAEAFF TGTGCCAGCTCACCACATAAGGGGGCGGCTGAAGCTTTCTTT
. TRBJ2-2 TRBV6-4 many CASSYGPGAGELFF TGTGCCAGCAGTTACGGCCCGGGGGCCGGGGAGCTGTTTTTT
. TRBJ1-1 TRBV28 . CASRFRGEAFF TGTGCCAGCCGTTTCCGGGGGGAAGCTTTCTTT
. TRBJ2-3 TRBV7-9 medium-sized CASSLSQATDTQYF TGTGCCAGCAGCTTATCACAGGCCACAGATACGCAGTATTTT
. TRBJ2-7 TRBV29-1 . CSVTGTASYEQYF TGCAGCGTAACCGGGACCGCCTCCTACGAGCAGTACTTC
. TRBJ2-3 TRBV12-3/TRBV12-4 . CASSLPAADTQYF TGTGCCAGCAGTTTGCCGGCGGCAGATACGCAGTATTTT
. TRBJ2-1 TRBV7-6 many CASSSGLGGNEQFF TGTGCCAGCAGCTCTGGACTAGGGGGTAATGAGCAGTTCTTC
TRBD1 TRBJ1-6 TRBV2 few CASSHRGSPIINSPLHF TGTGCCAGCAGTCACAGGGGATCTCCAATAATTAATTCACCCCTCCACTTT
. TRBJ1-1 TRBV18 many CASSPGLTNTEAFF TGTGCCAGCTCCCCGGGACTCACGAACACTGAAGCTTTCTTT
TRBD2 TRBJ2-1 TRBV7-8 few CASSLASGNYNEQFF TGTGCCAGCAGCTTAGCTAGCGGGAACTACAATGAGCAGTTCTTC
TRBD2 TRBJ2-3 TRBV29-1 once CSVESGATDTQYF TGCAGCGTTGAAAGCGGGGCCACAGATACGCAGTATTTT
. TRBJ2-7 TRBV20-1 . CSARLAETHEQYF TGCAGTGCTAGATTAGCGGAGACCCACGAGCAGTACTTC
TRBD1 TRBJ2-1 TRBV27 few CASSSDRANEQFF TGTGCCAGCAGTTCGGACAGGGCCAATGAGCAGTTCTTC
TRBD2 TRBJ2-1 TRBV20-1 few CSASSGRAGGEQFF TGCAGTGCTAGCAGCGGGAGGGCCGGGGGTGAGCAGTTCTTC
. TRBJ2-3 TRBV7-3 few CASSLMAGQDTQYF TGTGCCAGCAGCTTAATGGCGGGACAAGATACGCAGTATTTT
. TRBJ2-2 TRBV9 many CASSVGDDTGELFF TGTGCCAGCAGCGTAGGGGACGACACCGGGGAGCTGTTTTTT
TRBD2 TRBJ2-1 TRBV9 few CASSEGLAAPNEQFF TGTGCCAGCAGCGAAGGACTAGCGGCCCCCAATGAGCAGTTCTTC
TRBD1 TRBJ2-7 TRBV15 . CATSRAGTGSYEQYF TGTGCCACCAGCAGAGCCGGGACAGGCTCCTACGAGCAGTACTTC
. TRBJ1-1 TRBV18 many CASSATQGGTFF TGTGCCAGCTCAGCCACGCAGGGAGGTACTTTCTTT
TRBD1 TRBJ2-2 TRBV14 once CASSLWTGVAGELFF TGTGCCAGCAGTCTTTGGACAGGAGTTGCCGGGGAGCTGTTTTTT
TRBD1 TRBJ2-6 TRBV29-1 . CSFTGAGANVLTF TGCAGCTTCACAGGGGCTGGGGCCAACGTCCTGACTTTC
. TRBJ1-1 TRBV5-1 few CASSLMGNTEAFF TGCGCCAGCAGCTTGATGGGGAACACTGAAGCTTTCTTT
TRBD1 TRBJ1-2 TRBV27 many CASRGTASNYGYTF TGTGCCAGCAGGGGGACAGCCTCTAACTATGGCTACACCTTC
TRBD2 TRBJ2-1 TRBV5-1 many CASRGTSGRGEQFF TGCGCCAGCAGAGGGACTAGCGGGAGAGGTGAGCAGTTCTTC
. TRBJ1-4 TRBV28 few CASSSPNEKLFF TGTGCCAGCAGCTCCCCGAATGAAAAACTGTTTTTT
. TRBJ2-3 TRBV19 . CASKSGRSTDTQYF TGTGCCAGTAAGAGTGGCAGAAGTACAGATACGCAGTATTTT
. TRBJ2-3 TRBV7-3 . CASSERGGAGVPDTQYF TGTGCCAGCAGCGAACGGGGTGGAGCGGGCGTGCCAGATACGCAGTATTTT
. TRBJ1-2 TRBV5-1 . CASSPTEKYGYTF TGCGCCAGCAGCCCGACAGAGAAATATGGCTACACCTTC
. TRBJ2-2 TRBV28 . CASRLQEQGMNTGELFF TGTGCCAGCAGACTACAGGAGCAGGGAATGAACACCGGGGAGCTGTTTTTT
TRBD2 TRBJ2-3 TRBV28 many CGYLGGRLNTQYF TGTGGGTATTTAGGCGGGAGACTTAATACGCAGTATTTT
. TRBJ2-7 TRBV27 few CASSWTETYEQYF TGTGCCAGCAGTTGGACGGAAACCTACGAGCAGTACTTC
TRBD2 TRBJ2-3 TRBV5-5 . CASSLGLADPTDTQYF TGTGCCAGCAGCTTGGGACTAGCGGACCCCACAGATACGCAGTATTTT
. TRBJ1-1 TRBV5-6 . CASSLRRQNYAFF TGTGCCAGCAGCTTACGGCGACAGAACTATGCTTTCTTT
. TRBJ2-7 TRBV28 many CASSLRYEQYF TGTGCCAGCAGTTTACGGTACGAGCAGTACTTC
. TRBJ2-3 TRBV15 many CATSRDRGAQYF TGTGCCACCAGCAGAGATCGCGGGGCCCAGTATTTT
. TRBJ1-1 TRBV28 . CASSLSPTEAFF TGTGCCAGCAGTTTATCTCCCACTGAAGCTTTCTTT
. TRBJ2-3 TRBV28 many CASSLAGIQDTQYF TGTGCCAGCAGTTTGGCAGGGATACAAGATACGCAGTATTTT
. TRBJ1-1 TRBV11-2 many CASSRRQQGLRGTEAFF TGTGCCAGCAGCCGCCGTCAACAGGGTTTAAGAGGCACTGAAGCTTTCTTT
TRBD1 TRBJ1-4 TRBV9 . CASSVGQGNEKLFF TGTGCCAGCAGCGTGGGACAGGGAAATGAAAAACTGTTTTTT
. TRBJ1-2 TRBV29-1 many CSVRYDSIYGYTF TGCAGCGTCCGGTACGACAGTATCTATGGCTACACCTTC